This T cell receptor beta chain was recorded in a study of tumor and adjacent non-tumor tissue in lung cancer (dated 2018 in TCRdb). In the study overall: Patients with adenocarcinoma (approximately 12), squamous cell carcinoma (2) and small cell lung cancer (1) were included in the cohort. Sequencing generated a total of 120 million or so productive TCRbeta reads, averaging about 4.2 million reads per sample. The roughly 15 enrolled patients, of whom around 10 were men and 5 were women, were aged about 30 to 80 years and were diagnosed with TNM stage I to III disease. The study compared bulk TCRbeta repertoires between lung tumor tissue and matched distant non-tumor lung tissue from approximately 14 lung cancer patients. Some 31 paired specimens, one tumor and one normal lung sample per patient, were profiled by TCRbeta CDR3 sequencing.

The research as a whole found: Younger patients had significantly higher TCR diversity, and higher tumor TCR diversity was associated with shorter overall and disease-free survival. Neither the sequencing platform nor unique molecular identifiers are named or mentioned anywhere in the methods. Because peripheral blood was not sequenced, the blood TCRbeta repertoires of the lung cancer patients in the study went unexamined. A significantly larger cumulative share of the repertoire was made up by the top 100 clones in normal lung than in tumor tissue. TCR diversity (inverse Simpson) was significantly higher in tumor than in normal lung tissue (431.37 vs 166.20, P = 0.0075, Mann-Whitney U test). With only around 15 patients in the cohort, the authors noted that larger samples and more detailed clinical data are needed.

To prepare the library, multiplex PCR was applied. Sequencing instrument: Illumina HiSeq 2500. TCRbeta libraries were constructed through three rounds of nested PCR with primers (Table S4) according to protocols modified from ARM-PCR. Before sequencing, PCR products in the 200-500 bp range were cut out of the gel and cleaned up using the QIAquick gel extraction kit. From the authors' description of their analysis: Trimmomatic was used to clean the reads, FLASH merged the cleaned reads into complete CDR3 sequences, and MiTCR assigned the sequences to V(D)J germline segments. Clonal diversity was computed as the inverse Simpson's index with VDJtools. In-frame sequences without a premature stop codon were defined as productive reads. In TCRdb, the public reads were trimmed at Q25 with fastp and aligned with MiXCR, with productive beta chains retained. Rows matching on CDR3 protein sequence are summarized as one entry with the most common DNA and genes. The V and J calls were determined by TCRdb, not by the authors. The sample table records over 100,000 distinct CDR3 sequences; around 57% of these occur just once. The ten largest clones capture around 20% of the sample.

Bulk unsorted tissue served as the source for RNA extraction, and RNA quality was assessed using a NanoDrop ND-1000 and an Agilent 2100. The normal lung samples consisted of distant non-tumor tissue collected more than 3 cm from the tumor edge. All donors had newly diagnosed lung cancer, had not received prior chemotherapy, and were admitted for thoracic surgery in China between August and November 2014. Patients with previous radiotherapy or chemotherapy, or with another concurrent cancer, were excluded from the study. Surgical tissue pieces of about 1-2 cm3 were preserved in RNAlater solution and stored at -80 °C until use. CDR1 is given as SGHRS and CDR2 as YFSETQ, both from the germline V gene. Cut back by 7 bases and 4 bases, the V and J ends lie 13 bases apart. The CDR3 runs 13 residues from the cysteine to the phenylalanine. Only the CDR3 portion is preserved as DNA: 39 bases, with reading frame beginning at the first base.

A word on this clonotype: Its target antigen remains unknown. A much larger clone sits a single nucleotide away, making a read error possible.

This TCR derives from a man in his fifties or sixties with non-small cell lung cancer. The chain is made from TRBV5-1 and TRBJ2-3, with no confidently assigned D gene. Material: distant non-tumor lung tissue. Read as DNA, the sequence is TGCGCCAGCTGTCCGGCCCCCGCAGATACGCAGTATTTT. Translated, it reads CASCPAPADTQYF.